Listed below are T cell receptor beta chains from one sample, sequenced in a study of PD-1 blockade in classical Hodgkin lymphoma. The data were produced by immunoSEQ multiplex PCR, yet TCRdb's version contains in-frame clones alone and is incomplete. This sample has 20,000 to 30,000 clones; more than 60% occur once, and the top ten carry approximately 8%. This specimen was peripheral blood mononuclear cells (PBMCs), taken before the second cycle of nivolumab. All receptors derive from a human donor with classical Hodgkin lymphoma. Each CDR3 is given with its conserved first and last residue. D genes are given only for firm matches.

TRBJ1-1,-,TRBV11-3,CASSGLPHDTEAFF
TRBJ2-3,TRBD2,TRBV6-4,CASSANSGSPTDTQYF
TRBJ2-5,-,TRBV2,CASSYQETQYF
TRBJ2-7,-,TRBV6-5,CASSYFGDGSYEQYF
TRBJ2-1,TRBD1,TRBV29-1,CSVEGTGDEQFF
TRBJ2-1,-,TRBV27,CASSLSTSSYNEQFF
TRBJ2-5,-,TRBV9,CASSVDSGLNQETQYF
TRBJ2-5,-,TRBV27,CASSQLTQETQYF
TRBJ2-3,TRBD1,TRBV20-1,CSAYRGDTQYF
TRBJ1-5,-,TRBV6-6,CASREGYSNQPQHF
TRBJ1-5,-,TRBV15,CATSRDWMGGQPQHF
TRBJ2-1,TRBD2,TRBV27,CASSLSTSEVYNEQFF
TRBJ2-7,-,TRBV6-5,CASSNGGNYEQYF
TRBJ2-1,TRBD2,TRBV7-8,CASSTRKGLAGPSNNEQFF
TRBJ2-1,TRBD2,TRBV2,CASSFGLAGGPDEQFF
TRBJ2-1,-,TRBV11-1,CASSGVLGYEQFF
TRBJ1-3,-,TRBV28,CASCRGDYGNTIYF
-,-,TRBV19,CASSSGPTYEQYF
TRBJ2-7,TRBD1,TRBV27,CASSPGTGEIYEQYF
TRBJ1-5,TRBD1,TRBV6-5,CASSRTGRDQPQHF
TRBJ2-2,-,TRBV6-5,CASSYRSRNTGELFF
TRBJ1-5,-,TRBV2,CASRPDSINQPQHF
TRBJ1-6,-,TRBV28,CASSLTGTANSPLHF
TRBJ2-7,-,TRBV5-4,CASTRGGTSAYEQYF
TRBJ2-3,-,TRBV5-1,CASRNWDATDTQYF
TRBJ2-3,-,TRBV6-4,CASSDRAGSTDTQYF
TRBJ1-2,TRBD1,TRBV6-5,CASRRQGEGYYGYTF
TRBJ2-1,TRBD2,TRBV5-1,CASSLLAAGSYNEQFF
TRBJ1-1,-,TRBV27,CASKGRQVGRRLDTEAFF
TRBJ2-1,TRBD2,TRBV6-6,CASSTGTSGINEQFF
TRBJ1-5,TRBD1,TRBV28,CASRKQGLSNQPQHF
TRBJ2-7,-,TRBV7-8,CASSFRITYEQYF
TRBJ2-3,-,TRBV25-1,CASRAQGRTDTQYF
TRBJ2-3,TRBD2,TRBV29-1,CSVVPPTSGLTDTQYF
TRBJ1-2,-,TRBV19,CASSQVEHYGYTF
TRBJ2-3,-,TRBV4-1,CASSNPFSTDTQYF
TRBJ2-1,TRBD1,TRBV15,CATSRDNLGTGNNEQFF
TRBJ2-7,TRBD1,TRBV19,CASRDRGRVAEQYF
TRBJ2-3,-,TRBV6-5,CASLRGFHSTDTQYF
TRBJ2-4,TRBD2,TRBV2,CASSEAGTSGIELAKNIQYF
TRBJ2-3,TRBD2,TRBV7-6,CASNTGLLRTDTQYF
TRBJ2-1,TRBD1,TRBV28,CASSRQGKISGSYNEQFF
TRBJ1-1,TRBD1,TRBV4-1,CASSRQQGDTEAFF